The clone carrying this T cell receptor (beta chain) was seen repeatedly, ten times or more. Its antigen is still unknown. This specimen comes from a study of T cell repertoires in cytomegalovirus infection. Study results and limitations: The ex vivo response was dominated by HLA-C-restricted CMV-specific TCR beta clonotypes.

This CDR3 is 16 amino acids long. The germline V gene has CDR1 SGHVS and CDR2 FQNEAQ. V was shortened by 4 bases and J by 2 bases, with 17 bases between the two germline ends. MiXCR was run by TCRdb on the reads, yielding one entry per CDR3 protein. The sample lists around 450,000 distinct CDR3 sequences; roughly 10% were seen once. The genes are TRBV7-8 and TRBJ1-1; no reliable D call. The sequencing sample was made of PBMCs. The receptor was derived from a human donor in good health (CMV status not recorded). Some clones in this sample may be carry-over from other donors' samples. The CDR3 sequence: CASSSAQSWGNTEAFF. The DNA for the CDR3 is TGTGCCAGCAGCTCCGCCCAGAGTTGGGGTAACACTGAAGCTTTCTTT. The complete variable domain, with remaining parts taken from reference TRBV7-8 and TRBJ1-1, reads GAGVSQSPRYKVAKRGQDVALRCDPISGHVSLFWYQQALGQGPEFLTYFQNEAQLDKSGLPSDRFFAERPEGSVSTLKIQRTQQEDSAVYLCASSSAQSWGNTEAFFGQGTRLTVV.